This T cell receptor (beta chain) was recovered during a study of monozygotic twins with inflammatory bowel disease. The CDR3 sequence is 15 residues long. For both chains, the TCRalpha and TCRbeta cDNA went through two nested PCRs of approximately 16 and 9 cycles. From its re-call of the 5' RACE reads, TCRdb lists each CDR3 protein once, without DNA. The sample table includes 300,000 to 400,000 distinct CDR3 sequences. The sample taken for sequencing was blood. This clonotype originated in a human donor with ulcerative colitis or Crohn's disease, or a healthy co-twin of an affected twin (not recorded which). This chain joins TRBV12-3 or TRBV12-4 and TRBJ2-7; TCRdb's D call of TRBD1 is untestable without DNA. This CDR3 is CASSFGTGANYEQYF.